The 2 T cell receptor beta chains below all came from one sample that was sequenced in a study of Tregs in tolerant kidney transplant recipients. Libraries were prepared by immunoSEQ multiplex PCR; TCRdb keeps only in-frame clonotypes and omits some of them. The table records around 70,000 clones, roughly 89% of them present only once. The input for sequencing was CD8+ T cells from blood, taken before the transplant. These receptor sequences come from a human donor who received a combined kidney and bone marrow transplant.

This chain joins TRBV15 and TRBJ1-1; D is possibly TRBD1 (5 bases). This CDR3 is 17 amino acids long. The germline V gene encodes CDR1 LNHNV and CDR2 YYDKDF (reference sequence). V was cut by 8 bases and J by 0 bases, with 22 bases left in between. The CDR3 DNA reads TGTGCCACCGGAGATGCCCGGACATGGCCTTTGAACACTGAAGCTTTCTTT. It encodes CATGDARTWPLNTEAFF.

The gene calls are TRBV4-2 and TRBJ2-7, with 8 bases identical to TRBD1. The CDR3 runs 15 residues. Trimming at V came to 1 base and at J to 3 bases, leaving 5 bases not matched to a gene. Germline CDR1 LGHNA, CDR2 YNFKEQ. The CDR3, as DNA: TGTGCCAGCAGCCAAGGCGGACAGGGCGGCTACGAGCAGTACTTC. Translated: CASSQGGQGGYEQYF.